Each of the 15 T cell receptor beta chains below was sequenced from the same sample in a study of T cell responses to AZD1222 COVID-19 vaccine. Clones were read by immunoSEQ multiplex PCR, and TCRdb kept only the in-frame ones, dropping some. The data contain roughly 96,000 clones, about 89% of them singletons. Sequenced material: peripheral blood, taken on day 0 of AZD1222 vaccination. Every receptor here comes from an adult in good health.

The CDR3 region is CASSVVGDRGYEQYF. CDR3 sequence (DNA): TGTGCCAGCAGCGTAGTGGGGGACAGGGGCTACGAGCAGTACTTC. V is TRBV9 and J is TRBJ2-7, with TRBD1 matching over 10 bases. CDR1 is SGDLS and CDR2 is YYNGEE in the germline V gene. The CDR3 spans 15 residues. The V and J ends lost 0 bases and 3 bases, in that order; junction bases with no gene match: 3.

The CDR3 sequence is CAWSTTGEKLFF. The CDR3, as DNA: TGTGCCTGGAGTACCACGGGAGAAAAACTGTTTTTT. This rearrangement joins TRBV30 to TRBJ1-4; D is unclear. CDR1 and CDR2 from the germline V gene are GTSNPN and SVGIG (reference sequence). The CDR3 is made up of 12 amino acids. The V end lost 2 bases, the J end lost 8 bases, and 9 bases lay between the germline ends. The full variable domain, with the rest looked up from reference TRBV30 and TRBJ1-4, is SQTIHQWPATLVQPVGSPLSLECTVEGTSNPNLYWYRQAAGRGLQLLFYSVGIGQISSEVPQNLSASRPQDRQFILSSKKLLLSDSGFYLCAWSTTGEKLFFGSGTQLSVL.

In its sample, this clone was seen once. The genes are TRBV6-6 and TRBJ1-1; D not certain. Deletions cut 4 bases from V and 1 base from J, with 7 bases between. The CDR3 has 13 residues. Germline CDR1 MNHNY, CDR2 SVGAGI (reference sequence). The CDR3 sequence: CASSFDPNTEAFF. DNA of the CDR3: TGTGCCAGCAGTTTCGACCCGAACACTGAAGCTTTCTTT.

This chain connects TRBV4-1 to TRBJ2-1, with 8 bases that match TRBD1. The CDR3 is 14 amino acids. The germline gives CDR1 MGHRA, CDR2 YSYEKL. Germline trimming cut 5 bases from V and 8 bases from J; bases unmatched to any gene: 8. The CDR3 loop is CASSGRDRMHEQFF. The CDR3 nucleotides read TGCGCCAGCAGCGGCCGGGACAGGATGCATGAGCAGTTCTTC.

DNA for the CDR3: TGTGCCAGCAGCCTCCGGGACGGTACCGAAAAACTGTTTTTT. Encoded protein: CASSLRDGTEKLFF. This chain joins TRBV3-1 (or the pseudogene TRBV3-2) and TRBJ1-4; TRBD1 might be the D (5 bases). CDR1 and CDR2 (germline): LGHDT, YNNKEL (reference sequence). V lost 4 bases to trimming and J lost 8 bases, with 14 bases between them. The CDR3 contains 14 residues.

The CDR3 DNA reads TGTGCCAGCAGTGATGACAGTTCACCCCTCCACTTT. It yields the protein CASSDDSSPLHF. The chain carries TRBV12-3 or TRBV12-4 and TRBJ1-6; a possible D gene is TRBD1 (5 bases). The CDR3 is 12 residues long. V dropped 5 bases and J dropped 9 bases, with 8 bases sitting between them.

The chain has TRBV28 and TRBJ1-2, with TRBD1 matching over 8 bases. Germline CDR1 MDHEN, CDR2 SYDVKM. V lost 3 bases and J lost 2; bases outside the gene matches: 5. The CDR3 has 15 amino acids. DNA for the CDR3: TGTGCCAGCAGTTTTTTTTCAGGGGGCAACTATGGCTACACCTTC. Protein product: CASSFFSGGNYGYTF.

The chain joins TRBV6-2 or TRBV6-3 to TRBJ2-1; 10 nucleotides match TRBD2. The V gene's germline CDR1 is MNHEY and CDR2 SVGEGT. This CDR3 has 14 residues. V was clipped by 2 bases and J by 9 bases; unmatched bases: 4. CDR3 sequence: CASSYLAGESEQFF. CDR3 DNA sequence: TGTGCCAGCAGTTACCTAGCGGGGGAAAGTGAGCAGTTCTTC.

The gene calls are TRBV5-1 and TRBJ1-5, with no clear D. Germline assignment: CDR1 SGHRS and CDR2 YFSETQ. The CDR3 has 14 amino acids. V shed 0 bases and J shed 4 bases, with 8 bases lying between them. The CDR3 coding sequence is TGCGCCAGCAGCTTGGGGTTGAGGAATCAGCCCCAGCATTTT. Its protein is CASSLGLRNQPQHF.

The V gene is TRBV6-1, the J gene TRBJ1-1, with 8 positions matching TRBD1. CDR3 length: 18 amino acids. V lost 4 bases and J lost 0; bases outside the gene matches: 13. CDR1 is MNHNS and CDR2 is SASEGT in the germline V gene. The CDR3: CASSGSRQGWRVNTEAFF. The CDR3 DNA is TGTGCCAGCAGTGGCTCTCGACAGGGGTGGCGAGTGAACACTGAAGCTTTCTTT.

This rearrangement joins TRBV28 to TRBJ1-2; no definite D call. Between the trimmed V and J ends, which lost 2 bases and 4 bases, there was a span of 14 bases. Looked up from germline, CDR1 is MDHEN and CDR2 is SYDVKM. The CDR3 is 15 residues long. As DNA, the CDR3 is TGTGCCAGCAGTTTACCCGCGGACTTTCCCTATGGCTACACCTTC. This encodes CASSLPADFPYGYTF.

The chain is built from TRBV6-2 or TRBV6-3 and TRBJ2-5; no clear D. With 2 bases removed from V and 2 bases from J, the gap between germline ends came to 12 bases. The CDR3 totals 15 residues. Per the germline V gene, CDR1 is MNHEY and CDR2 is SVGEGT. In nucleotides, the CDR3 is TGTGCCAGCAGTTACCAGAGCATAGTTCAAGAGACCCAGTACTTC. The encoded protein is CASSYQSIVQETQYF.

This chain uses TRBV7-2 with TRBJ1-3; D gene unclear. CDR3 length: 14 residues. CDR1 and CDR2 (germline): SGHTA, FQGNSA. The V end lost 3 bases, the J end lost 0 bases, and 6 bases lay between the germline ends. The CDR3 protein is CASSFSISGNTIYF. CDR3 nucleotides: TGTGCCAGCAGCTTTAGTATCTCTGGAAACACCATATATTTT.

Only a few counts were recorded for this clone. The gene calls are TRBV6-6 and TRBJ1-1, with unresolved D. In germline, CDR1 is MNHNY, CDR2 SVGAGI (reference sequence). The CDR3 is 14 amino acids. Between the trimmed V and J ends, which lost 4 bases and 4 bases, there was a span of 13 bases. This CDR3 reads CASSLDGSPTEAFF. CDR3 coding DNA: TGTGCCAGCAGTTTGGACGGCAGCCCCACTGAAGCTTTCTTT.

The CDR3 DNA follows: TGTGCCAGCAGCCAAGTGTCAGACCCAGGGATGAGGGAGCAGTACTTC. Translated, it gives CASSQVSDPGMREQYF. The chain couples TRBV3-1 (or the pseudogene TRBV3-2) to TRBJ2-7; tentative D call: TRBD1 (5 bases). There are 16 residues in the CDR3. V was cut by 1 base and J by 7 bases, with 20 bases left in between. CDR1 and CDR2 from the germline V gene are LGHDT and YNNKEL (reference sequence).